Following are 21 T cell receptor beta chains from one sample sequenced in a study of blood T cells in healthy people across ages. Together with a sample-barcoded 5' primer, a J-beta primer mix was included in a second PCR lasting about 6 to 12 cycles. From the 5' RACE reads, TCRdb called clonotypes with MiXCR, one entry per CDR3 protein. The data show roughly 2 million distinct CDR3 sequences, roughly 50% seen once. Sequences were obtained from blood. The origin of the receptors is a woman aged 40 to 50 in good health.

The genes are TRBV10-3 and TRBJ2-1; 9 bases align to TRBD1. The DNA end is more similar to TRBJ2-7, so the J call may be wrong. In germline, CDR1 is ENHRY, CDR2 SYGVKD. The CDR3 runs to 14 residues. The CDR3 DNA sequence: TGTGCCATCAGTGGGGACAGGGATTACAATGAGCAGTACTTC. Protein: CAISGDRDYNEQYF.

Points on this clonotype: This may stem from a read error, because a much larger clone lies one nucleotide away. The chain couples TRBV20-1 to TRBJ2-1; 9 nucleotides align to TRBD1. From germline, CDR1 is DFQATT and CDR2 SNEGSKA (reference sequence). J lost 10 bases, V lost 2 bases, and 6 bases had no gene match. This CDR3 is 13 amino acids long. The CDR3: CSARPGQGYEQFF. In DNA, the CDR3 is TGCAGTGCTAGACCAGGACAGGGGTACGAGCAGTTCTTC.

J is TRBJ2-1 and V is TRBV3-1; D uncertain. The CDR3 is 16 amino acids. Trimming stripped 1 base from V and 0 bases from J, with 10 bases between. CDR1 and CDR2 (germline): LGHDT, YNNKEL (reference sequence). In DNA form, the CDR3 reads TGTGCCAGCAGCCAAGGGGCGGTGAGCTCCTACAATGAGCAGTTCTTC. Translated, it gives CASSQGAVSSYNEQFF.

The chain recombines TRBV12-3 or TRBV12-4 with TRBJ2-1; no clear D. The V end was cut by 10 bases, the J end by 0 bases, with 16 bases between. CDR3 length: 15 amino acids. CDR3 nucleotide sequence: TGTGCCATCCAGACTGATGAGCGCTCCTACAATGAGCAGTTCTTC. Its translation: CAIQTDERSYNEQFF.

This clonotype showed up just a few times. The V and J genes are TRBV3-1 and TRBJ2-7; D unresolved. V lost 4 bases and J 2 bases, leaving 18 bases between the germline ends. Looked up from germline, CDR1 is LGHDT and CDR2 is YNNKEL (reference sequence). CDR3 length: 16 amino acids. CDR3 in amino acids: CASSLAKSETPYEQYF. In DNA form, the CDR3 reads TGTGCCAGCAGCCTCGCCAAATCTGAGACCCCCTACGAGCAGTACTTC.

V usage is TRBV10-3 and J usage is TRBJ2-1, with D perhaps being TRBD1 or TRBD2 (5 bases each). The V gene lost 10 bases and the J gene lost 5 bases, with 12 bases spanning the gap. Per germline, CDR1 ENHRY and CDR2 SYGVKD. This CDR3 is 12 amino acids long. The CDR3 DNA reads TGTGCCACACGGGACGTCGACAATGAGCAGTTCTTC. Translated: CATRDVDNEQFF.

The chain is built from TRBV3-1 and TRBJ2-1; 11 nucleotides line up with TRBD2. The CDR3 loop spans 14 amino acids. The germline CDR1 and CDR2 sequences are LGHDT and YNNKEL (reference sequence). V gave up 4 bases and J gave up 7 bases; unmatched junction bases: 3. The CDR3 loop reads CASSPLAGGNEQFF. CDR3 DNA sequence: TGTGCCAGCAGCCCCTTAGCGGGGGGGAATGAGCAGTTCTTC.

This clonotype appeared a few times. The J gene is TRBJ1-2, the V gene TRBV5-1; no definite D call. The CDR3 is made up of 14 amino acids. The V and J ends lost 4 bases and 0 bases respectively, with 10 bases between them. Per germline, CDR1 SGHRS and CDR2 YFSETQ. The CDR3 DNA reads TGCGCCAGCAGCACCGACGGAGCTAACTATGGCTACACCTTC. It translates to CASSTDGANYGYTF. Supplemented by reference TRBV5-1 and TRBJ1-2, the full variable domain reads KAGVTQTPRYLIKTRGQQVTLSCSPISGHRSVSWYQQTPGQGLQFLFEYFSETQRNKGNFPGRFSGRQFSNSRSEMNVSTLELGDSALYLCASSTDGANYGYTFGSGTRLTVV.

The chain joins TRBV12-3 or TRBV12-4 to TRBJ1-1, with D unresolved. With 6 bases removed from V and 0 bases from J, the gap between germline ends came to 14 bases. The CDR3 is made up of 15 amino acids. CDR3 nucleotides: TGTGCCAGCAGCTCCCTCGGGGATTTGAACACTGAAGCTTTCTTT. This codes for CASSSLGDLNTEAFF.

This chain connects TRBV10-3 to TRBJ1-6; D might be TRBD1 (6 bases). Germline CDR1 ENHRY, CDR2 SYGVKD. V lost 4 bases and J 9 bases, leaving 13 bases between the germline ends. This CDR3 is 14 amino acids long. The CDR3 DNA reads as TGTGCCATCAGTGGGGGGGCGAGGAGTTCACCCCTCCACTTT. It yields the protein CAISGGARSSPLHF.

V gene TRBV20-1 combines with J gene TRBJ2-3; a weak D match, TRBD2 (6 bases). The CDR3 has 13 residues. Looked up from germline, CDR1 is DFQATT and CDR2 is SNEGSKA (reference sequence). Trimming pared 0 bases from V and 5 bases from J, leaving 9 bases between. The CDR3 region is CSARDGGGDTQYF. Here the CDR3 DNA reads TGCAGTGCTAGAGACGGGGGTGGAGATACGCAGTATTTT.

V is TRBV6-5 and J is TRBJ1-1; D gene ambiguous. V was trimmed by 2 bases and J by 5 bases, leaving 9 bases between them. The CDR3 contains 13 residues. The germline CDR1 and CDR2 sequences are MNHEY and SVGAGI. The CDR3 DNA reads as TGTGCCAGCAGTTACGACGTGGGGACTGAAGCTTTCTTT. As protein: CASSYDVGTEAFF.

The chain recombines TRBV12-3 or TRBV12-4 with TRBJ2-5; D is ambiguous. V lost 7 bases and J lost 3, with 9 bases in between. The CDR3 runs 12 residues. The CDR3 here is CASTHAEETQYF. The DNA for the CDR3 is TGTGCCAGCACGCACGCGGAAGAGACCCAGTACTTC.

In nucleotides, the CDR3 is TGTGCCAGCAGCGTAGAGATAGGAACCGGGGAGCTGTTTTTT. It yields the protein CASSVEIGTGELFF. This chain connects TRBV9 to TRBJ2-2; D is ambiguous. The CDR3 has 14 amino acids. V shed 0 bases and J shed 5 bases, with 8 bases lying between them. Per germline, CDR1 SGDLS and CDR2 YYNGEE. Looking up the rest from reference TRBV9 and TRBJ2-2 gives the full variable domain: DSGVTQTPKHLITATGQRVTLRCSPRSGDLSVYWYQQSLDQGLQFLIQYYNGEERAKGNILERFSAQQFPDLHSELNLSSLELGDSALYFCASSVEIGTGELFFGEGSRLTVL.

This clonotype was observed a handful of times. DNA for the CDR3: TGCAGCGTTGATTTTTCGGCAGGCCAGTTCTTC. Translating it yields CSVDFSAGQFF. This sequence joins TRBV29-1 and TRBJ2-1; D ambiguous. Trimming removed 3 bases from V and 13 bases from J, with 13 bases in between. The germline V gene has CDR1 SQVTM and CDR2 ANQGSEA. This CDR3 comprises 11 residues.

The CDR3 reads CATSDLANEQFF. DNA of the CDR3: TGTGCCACCAGTGATTTGGCCAATGAGCAGTTCTTC. The chain is built from TRBV24-1 and TRBJ2-1; D remains unclear. Per germline, CDR1 KGHDR and CDR2 SFDVKD. V was clipped by 0 bases and J by 6 bases, with 2 bases between them. CDR3 length: 12 residues.

The chain carries TRBV6-2 or TRBV6-3 and TRBJ1-2; 7 nucleotides line up with TRBD1. The V and J ends lost 0 bases and 9 bases, in that order; junction bases with no gene match: 10. The CDR3 extends over 15 amino acids. Per the germline V gene, CDR1 is MNHEY and CDR2 is SVGEGT. The CDR3 loop is CASSYSISRTGRYTF. CDR3 sequence (DNA): TGTGCCAGCAGTTACTCGATTAGCCGGACAGGACGCTACACCTTC.

J is TRBJ2-5 and V is TRBV27, with a tentative D call TRBD2 (5 bases). Between the trimmed V and J ends, which lost 3 bases and 5 bases, there was a span of 13 bases. The CDR3 sequence is 14 residues long. Germline values: CDR1 MNHEY, CDR2 SMNVEV (reference sequence). The CDR3 DNA follows: TGTGCCAGCAGTTTTGGACGTACGGGGGAGACCCAGTACTTC. Translated, it gives CASSFGRTGETQYF.

Concerning this clonotype itself: Sequence at one end of the junction differs from germline and may be a read error. The chain joins TRBV5-1 to TRBJ1-2; 7 bases line up with TRBD1. CDR1 SGHRS and CDR2 YFSETQ come from the germline V gene. This CDR3 has 15 residues. The CDR3 protein is CASNLGQRTNYGYTF. For the CDR3, the DNA is TGCGCCAGCAACTTGGGACAGCGGACTAACTATGGCTACACCTTC.

Only a few counts were recorded for this clonotype. This chain connects TRBV27 to TRBJ2-7; 8 bases fit TRBD1. Matching the DNA end better, TRBJ2-5 makes the J call doubtful. The CDR3 totals 15 residues. In germline, CDR1 is MNHEY, CDR2 SMNVEV (reference sequence). CDR3 sequence (DNA): TGTGCCAGCAGTCACTACAGGGGGGCAGGAGAGACCCAGTACTTC. Translated, it gives CASSHYRGAGETQYF.

The gene calls are TRBV27 and TRBJ2-2; D is unclear. This CDR3 comprises 14 residues. The germline V gene has CDR1 MNHEY and CDR2 SMNVEV (reference sequence). The V and J ends lost 2 bases and 2 bases respectively, with 6 bases between them. The CDR3 protein is CASSLISNTGELFF. The CDR3, as DNA: TGTGCCAGCAGTTTAATAAGTAACACCGGGGAGCTGTTTTTT.